This TCR beta chain is from a study of T cell responses to AZD1222 COVID-19 vaccine. Findings and limits, study-wide: Reportedly, nearly half the spike-specific TCRs target unmutated variant regions. CD4 TCRs covered the whole spike, strongest at regions 160-218 and 743-854. The study found Spike-specific TCR breadth and depth rose after two AZD1222 doses.

Regarding this clone: Its antigen is unknown.

Profiled with immunoSEQ multiplex PCR; TCRdb holds only in-frame clones, not every one. The top ten clones hold around 2.6% of a sample with 90,000 to 150,000 clones, about nine tenths of them seen once. The CDR3 spans 14 residues. Germline V CDR1 and CDR2: SGHVS, FQNEAQ. V was shortened by 1 base and J by 6 bases, with 9 bases between the two germline ends. The input for sequencing was peripheral blood, taken 28 days after the second AZD1222 dose. The V call is TRBV7-8, the J call TRBJ1-4; D gene uncertain. This TCR was sampled from an adult who received the AZD1222 COVID-19 vaccine. CDR3 protein: CASSLGGQHEKLFF. CDR3 DNA sequence: TGTGCCAGCAGCTTAGGCGGGCAGCATGAAAAACTGTTTTTT.